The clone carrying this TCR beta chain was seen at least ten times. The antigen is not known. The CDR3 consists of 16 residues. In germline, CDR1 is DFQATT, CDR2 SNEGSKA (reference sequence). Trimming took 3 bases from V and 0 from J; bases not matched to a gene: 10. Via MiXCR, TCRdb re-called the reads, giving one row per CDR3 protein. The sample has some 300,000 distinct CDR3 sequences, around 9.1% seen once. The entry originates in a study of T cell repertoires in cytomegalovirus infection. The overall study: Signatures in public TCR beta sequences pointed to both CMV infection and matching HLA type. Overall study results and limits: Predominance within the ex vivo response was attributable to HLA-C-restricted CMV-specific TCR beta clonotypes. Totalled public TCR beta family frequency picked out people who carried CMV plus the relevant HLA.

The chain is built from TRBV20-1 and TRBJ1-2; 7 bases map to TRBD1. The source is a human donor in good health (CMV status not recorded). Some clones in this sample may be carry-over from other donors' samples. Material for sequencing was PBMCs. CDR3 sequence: CSASGQGDTSNYGYTF. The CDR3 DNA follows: TGCAGTGCTAGCGGGCAGGGGGACACCTCTAACTATGGCTACACCTTC.